The entry that follows covers one T cell receptor (beta chain) sequence. There is no known antigen for this receptor. Nothing much larger sits one base from this clone, and base qualities are not available. TCRbeta CDR3 regions were amplified from genomic DNA by means of the immunoSEQ Assay, a bias-controlled multiplex PCR. On the study's bioinformatics: Nucleated cell counts per sample were estimated from amplification of reference gene primers within the assay. Sequence reads were collapsed and filtered to measure the absolute abundance of every unique TCRbeta CDR3 rearrangement. For each sample, productive Simpson clonality was calculated by taking the square root of Simpson's diversity index across productive rearrangements. TCRdb holds this immuneACCESS table with in-frame rearrangements only. Some clones are missing; in checked studies, unresolved V genes explain under half, and the rest has no known cause. The DNA was the basis for D and trimming; V, J and clone size are from that table. The sample table lists 70,000 to 85,000 clones, roughly 80% of them with a count of one. About a sixth of the sample lies in the top ten.

The data stem from a study of blood T cell repertoires in COVID-19 (dated by TCRdb to between 2020 and 2021). About the investigation overall: The collaborator samples originated in the United States, Italy and Spain and spanned the acute and convalescent phases of COVID-19. Deeply sampled blood TCRbeta repertoires from subjects exposed to, actively infected with, or recovered from COVID-19 were included in the dataset. The material from the prospective study consisted of cDNA or gDNA derived from T cells, B-cell-depleted T cells, or PBMCs. Where available, HLA class I and class II types were taken from metadata supplied by the sample provider and were not determined by assay-based typing. A de-identified subject ID, COVID-19 status, age in years and sex were almost always included in the sample metadata. Samples were obtained from the ongoing ImmuneRACE study (first 160 participants) and from some 1,300 subjects provided by 6 global collaborators. The repertoires were made available in a free public database intended to serve as a resource for research on the immune response to SARS-CoV-2. Broader findings and caveats from the paper: The quantity of clinical and demographic metadata differed by source and by participant and was supplied without curation.

The collaborating institutions used their own protocols to collect whole blood in K2EDTA tubes. For TCRbeta analysis, collaborators shipped samples as frozen whole blood, isolated PBMCs, or DNA extracted from either of those sample types. Inclusive of the bounding cysteine and phenylalanine, the CDR3 is 16 residues long. The entry retains the CDR3 DNA only, 48 bases that are in frame from base 1. The V end gives up 0 bases and the J end 4 bases, leaving 7 bases in the junction not matched to a gene. The germline V gene yields SGDLS for CDR1 and YYNGEE for CDR2. This chain is built from TRBV9 and TRBJ1-3; 7 middle bases align to TRBD1. This clonotype was obtained from a woman older than 75 with acute or convalescent COVID-19. Sequencing used peripheral blood. The CDR3 sequence is CASSVDTGTDGNTIYF. The sequenced DNA: TGTGCCAGCAGCGTAGACACAGGGACAGACGGAAACACCATATATTTT.